Listed here is a single T cell receptor beta chain. The repertoire was sequenced with immunoSEQ multiplex PCR; TCRdb's copy has only in-frame clones and lacks some. The repertoire holds around 66,000 clones, with around 85% as singletons. This record comes from a study of OX40 agonist ivuxolimab in advanced cancers. J gave up 9 bases and V 3 bases, and 12 bases lay outside the gene matches. Germline loops: CDR1 MDHEN, CDR2 SYDVKM. The CDR3 is 16 amino acids. The chain carries TRBV28 and TRBJ2-1, with TRBD2 matching 9 bases. The input for sequencing was CD4+ or CD8+ T cells sorted from blood, taken in a trial of the OX40 agonist ivuxolimab. The clonotype was recovered from an adult with an advanced solid tumor such as melanoma, head and neck, liver or kidney cancer. CDR3 DNA sequence: TGTGCCAGCAGTTTTAGCTCCCCTAGCGGGAAGGTTGAGCAGTTCTTC. Its protein is CASSFSSPSGKVEQFF.